One sample yielded the 28 T cell receptor beta chains listed below, sequenced in a study of T cells in Graves' hyperthyroidism and ophthalmopathy. Using RNA transcripts as the source, TCR beta CDR3 regions were amplified. A set of HTBI primers served as the primers for a first-round RT-PCR of the TCR CDR3. TCRdb called the multiplex PCR reads again in MiXCR, with one record for every CDR3 protein. This sample carries about 560,000 distinct CDR3 sequences, under 60% of them seen once, and the ten largest clones take roughly 8.2%. Sequences were obtained from peripheral blood or thyroid tissue (not recorded which). The source is a woman aged 18-29 years with Graves' hyperthyroidism.

The rearrangement uses TRBV29-1 and TRBJ1-1; D unclear. Trimming left V 3 bases short and J 1 base short, with 12 bases between. CDR3 length: 14 amino acids. CDR1 and CDR2 from the germline V gene are SQVTM and ANQGSEA. CDR3 region: CSVDFGDKNTEAFF. The DNA of the CDR3 is TGCAGCGTTGATTTCGGAGACAAGAACACTGAAGCTTTCTTT.

The chain combines TRBV20-1 with TRBJ2-7; D might be TRBD1 or TRBD2, each matching 5 bases. The germline gives CDR1 DFQATT, CDR2 SNEGSKA (reference sequence). This CDR3 is 12 amino acids long. In nucleotides, the CDR3 is TGCAGCCGGGGACCCCAGGCCTACGAGCAGTACTTC. Translated, it gives CSRGPQAYEQYF.

This clonotype was seen many times. The chain is built from TRBV7-9 and TRBJ2-5, with 12 positions matching TRBD2. The trim removed 5 bases at V and 1 base at J, leaving 2 bases unmatched. The CDR3 is made up of 15 amino acids. Germline V gene lookup returns CDR1 SEHNR and CDR2 FQNEAQ (reference sequence). As DNA, the CDR3 is TGTGCCAGCAGCGCGACTAGCGGGGGCCAAGAGACCCAGTACTTC. This sequence encodes CASSATSGGQETQYF.

This clonotype was seen only a few times. This sequence joins TRBV7-9 and TRBJ1-1; TRBD1 matches 8 bases. This CDR3 has 17 amino acids. V gave up 5 bases and J gave up 1 base; unmatched junction bases: 12. The germline V gene encodes CDR1 SEHNR and CDR2 FQNEAQ (reference sequence). CDR3 sequence: CASSPGIGQGANTEAFF. In DNA form, the CDR3 reads TGTGCCAGCAGCCCAGGGATCGGGCAGGGGGCGAACACTGAAGCTTTCTTT.

A note on this clonotype: With a much larger clone just one base away, this may be a read error. J is TRBJ2-7 and V is TRBV29-1, with 7 nucleotides matching TRBD1. This CDR3 comprises 12 residues. Per germline, CDR1 SQVTM and CDR2 ANQGSEA. CDR3: CSAAGTAYEQCF. The DNA for the CDR3 is TGCAGCGCCGCTGGGACAGCCTACGAGCAGTGCTTC.

The chain recombines TRBV24-1 with TRBJ1-3; the match to TRBD1 covers 7 bases. The CDR3 totals 15 residues. CDR1 is KGHDR and CDR2 is SFDVKD in the germline V gene. V gave up 4 bases and J gave up 4 bases; unmatched junction bases: 6. The CDR3 bases are TGTGCCACCAGTGAATCTACAGGGGCCGGAAACACCATATATTTT. Amino acids: CATSESTGAGNTIYF.

The rearrangement uses TRBV7-9 and TRBJ2-7; D unresolved. V lost 5 bases and J lost 9, with 20 bases in between. The CDR3 loop spans 14 amino acids. Germline values: CDR1 SEHNR, CDR2 FQNEAQ (reference sequence). CDR3 sequence (DNA): TGTGCCAGCAGCCAAGGCTTCGATGTTCACGTGCAGTACTTC. Translation: CASSQGFDVHVQYF.

This clonotype was seen ten or more times. The V and J genes are TRBV20-1 and TRBJ2-5, with 12 bases lining up with TRBD2. V dropped 5 bases and J dropped 5; count of bases not matched to a gene: 6. This CDR3 spans 14 amino acids. Per the germline V gene, CDR1 is DFQATT and CDR2 is SNEGSKA (reference sequence). The CDR3 sequence is CSAQTSGRGETQYF. CDR3 sequence (DNA): TGCAGTGCTCAGACTAGCGGGAGAGGGGAGACCCAGTACTTC.

CDR3 sequence (DNA): TGCAGCTCTTATGGCTACACCTTC. This sequence encodes CSSYGYTF. This chain joins TRBV29-1 and TRBJ1-2; unclear D gene. Trimming removed 8 bases from V and 5 bases from J, with 3 bases in between. Germline lookup yields CDR1 SQVTM and CDR2 ANQGSEA. This CDR3 has 8 residues.

J is TRBJ2-3 and V is TRBV2; unclear D gene. The CDR3 length is 13 residues. Trimming shortened V by 4 bases and J by 4 bases, and 9 bases separated the two germline ends. CDR1 and CDR2 (germline): SNHLY, FYNNEI. The CDR3 loop reads CASSALEADTQYF. CDR3 coding DNA: TGTGCCAGCAGTGCGCTAGAAGCAGATACGCAGTATTTT.

This clonotype was recorded only once. A much larger clone lies a single base off, so this may be a read error. The CDR3 is CVTSDFPGSREQYF. CDR3 nucleotide sequence: TGTGTCACCAGTGATTTTCCGGGTTCGAGGGAGCAGTACTTC. The chain uses TRBV24-1 and TRBJ2-7; D is uncertain. Per germline, CDR1 KGHDR and CDR2 SFDVKD. The CDR3 sequence is 14 residues long.

The chain recombines TRBV12-3 or TRBV12-4 with TRBJ1-5, with D maybe TRBD1 (5 bases). The V gene lost 3 bases and the J gene lost 5 bases, with 11 bases spanning the gap. The CDR3 runs 14 residues. The CDR3 DNA sequence: TGTGCCAGCAGTTTCCAGGGAGGGCATCAGCCCCAGCATTTT. Translating gives CASSFQGGHQPQHF.

This clonotype was picked up a small number of times. The chain is built from TRBV11-2 and TRBJ1-1, with a tentative D call TRBD1 (6 bases). Trimming took off 5 bases at V and 4 bases at J, with 14 bases between the two ends. The CDR3 totals 14 residues. Germline V gives CDR1 SGHAT, CDR2 FQNNGV. The CDR3: CASSGGGRATEAFF. The CDR3 region has the DNA TGTGCCAGCAGCGGGGGGGGCAGGGCCACTGAAGCTTTCTTT.

This clonotype occurred many times. The rearrangement uses TRBV2 and TRBJ1-1; D is unresolved. The CDR3 is 12 amino acids. Trimming left V 9 bases short and J 1 base short, with 9 bases between. The germline gives CDR1 SNHLY, CDR2 FYNNEI. This CDR3 reads CASADPNTEAFF. The CDR3 DNA is TGTGCCAGTGCCGATCCGAACACTGAAGCTTTCTTT. The whole variable domain, filled in from reference TRBV2 and TRBJ1-1, reads EPEVTQTPSHQVTQMGQEVILRCVPISNHLYFYWYRQILGQKVEFLVSFYNNEISEKSEIFDDQFSVERPDGSNFTLKIRSTKLEDSAMYFCASADPNTEAFFGQGTRLTVV.

The rearrangement links TRBV2 to TRBJ1-6; unclear D gene. Germline V gives CDR1 SNHLY, CDR2 FYNNEI. The ends were cut back, 4 bases at V and 14 bases at J, with 15 bases in the middle. The CDR3 contains 13 residues. The CDR3 loop is CASSATRLGTLHF. The CDR3 DNA reads TGTGCCAGCAGTGCTACCCGCTTGGGCACCCTCCACTTT.

A single count supports this clonotype. V is TRBV2 and J is TRBJ2-5; D unresolved. Trimming left V 3 bases short and J 5 bases short, with 16 bases between. The CDR3 totals 15 residues. Germline V lookup: CDR1 SNHLY, CDR2 FYNNEI. As DNA, the CDR3 is TGTGCCAGCAGTGATGACCAAAGGAGTGGCGAGACCCAGTACTTC. Translation: CASSDDQRSGETQYF.

The chain couples TRBV4-1 to TRBJ1-1; D uncertain. V was shortened by 1 base and J by 3 bases, with 6 bases between the two germline ends. The length of the CDR3 is 13 residues. Germline V gene sequence: CDR1 MGHRA, CDR2 YSYEKL. Here the CDR3 reads CASSQGSYTEAFF. In nucleotides, the CDR3 is TGCGCCAGCAGCCAAGGGAGCTACACTGAAGCTTTCTTT.

This clonotype has just a few counts. The V gene is TRBV24-1, the J gene TRBJ1-2, with a tentative D call TRBD1 (6 bases). This CDR3 contains 16 residues. The V gene's germline CDR1 is KGHDR and CDR2 SFDVKD. V dropped 4 bases and J dropped 3 bases, with 17 bases sitting between them. In DNA, the CDR3 is TGTGCCACCAGTGACCACCGGGACAAACGACACTATGGCTACACCTTC. The encoded protein is CATSDHRDKRHYGYTF.

This clonotype has ten or more counts. The rearrangement uses TRBV16 and TRBJ1-5; D not resolved. The CDR3 is 12 amino acids. V lost 11 bases and J lost 0, with 8 bases in between. The germline CDR1 and CDR2 sequences are KGHSY and FQNENV. CDR3 coding DNA: TGTGCCTCCGGGGATAGCAATCAGCCCCAGCATTTT. Protein: CASGDSNQPQHF.

The CDR3 nucleotides read TGTGCCAGCAGCCAAGGGACGGACTACACTGAAGCTTTCTTT. Amino acid sequence: CASSQGTDYTEAFF. The gene calls are TRBV7-9 and TRBJ1-1; D perhaps matches TRBD1 (5 bases). CDR3 length: 14 amino acids. The V gene lost 5 bases and the J gene lost 3 bases, with 13 bases spanning the gap. CDR1 and CDR2 from the germline V gene are SEHNR and FQNEAQ (reference sequence).

About this clonotype itself: The junction shows a germline mismatch at one end, possibly a read error. CDR3 loop: CASSPAGVDGYTF. For the CDR3, the DNA is TGCGCCAGCAGCCCAGCGGGGGTAGATGGCTACACCTTC. V usage is TRBV7-4 and J usage is TRBJ1-2; a weak D match, TRBD1 (5 bases). The germline CDR1 and CDR2 sequences are SGHVT and SQSDAQ. The CDR3 loop spans 13 amino acids.

The table lists this clonotype with a few counts. V usage is TRBV11-3 and J usage is TRBJ2-2; TRBD2 matches at 7 bases. The CDR3 is 14 residues long. Germline V gives CDR1 SGHNT, CDR2 YENEEA. J was trimmed by 6 bases and V by 5 bases; bases with no gene match: 6. The CDR3 coding sequence is TGTGCCAGCAGCGAGCGACTAGCAGCCGGGGAGCTGTTTTTT. Translated, it gives CASSERLAAGELFF. Supplemented by reference TRBV11-3 and TRBJ2-2, the full variable domain reads EAGVVQSPRYKIIEKKQPVAFWCNPISGHNTLYWYLQNLGQGPELLIRYENEEAVDDSQLPKDRFSAERLKGVDSTLKIQPAELGDSAVYLCASSERLAAGELFFGEGSRLTVL.

This clonotype showed up many times. This chain joins TRBV2 and TRBJ1-2; 7 bases agree with TRBD1. J gave up 4 bases and V 4 bases, and 9 bases lay outside the gene matches. The CDR3 is made up of 15 amino acids. Germline values: CDR1 SNHLY, CDR2 FYNNEI. The chain's CDR3 is CASSVRDSYIYGYTF. In nucleotides, the CDR3 is TGTGCCAGCAGTGTTAGGGACAGTTATATCTATGGCTACACCTTC.

V and J are TRBV7-9 and TRBJ2-5; D may correspond to TRBD1 or TRBD2 (6 bases each). The CDR3 is made up of 15 amino acids. Germline CDR1 and CDR2: SEHNR and FQNEAQ (reference sequence). V was clipped by 1 base and J by 8 bases, with 17 bases between them. The CDR3 loop is CASSLVGGAGNTQYF. The CDR3 DNA is TGTGCCAGCAGCTTAGTGGGGGGCGCGGGGAACACCCAGTACTTC. Full variable domain (rest looked up from reference TRBV7-9 and TRBJ2-5): DTGVSQNPRHKITKRGQNVTFRCDPISEHNRLYWYRQTLGQGPEFLTYFQNEAQLEKSRLLSDRFSAERPKGSFSTLEIQRTEQGDSAMYLCASSLVGGAGNTQYFGPGTRLLVL.

This clonotype has ten or more counts. This chain joins TRBV12-3 or TRBV12-4 and TRBJ1-1; TRBD1 matches at 8 bases. The CDR3 covers 14 residues. Trimming at V came to 5 bases and at J to 1 base, leaving 3 bases not matched to a gene. The CDR3 nucleotides read TGTGCCAGCAGTCGGGACAGGAGGAACACTGAAGCTTTCTTT. Amino acid sequence: CASSRDRRNTEAFF.

The chain uses TRBV29-1 and TRBJ1-2, with 9 bases fitting TRBD1. The CDR3 has 13 residues. V lost 6 bases, J lost 8 bases, and 10 bases stayed unmatched. Germline CDR1 SQVTM, CDR2 ANQGSEA. The CDR3 sequence: CSVELGQGGGYTF. As DNA, the CDR3 is TGCAGCGTCGAGCTGGGACAGGGCGGCGGCTACACCTTC.

V usage is TRBV14 and J usage is TRBJ1-6; weak D call: TRBD1 (5 bases). The CDR3 is made up of 17 amino acids. Per the germline V gene, CDR1 is SGHDN and CDR2 is FVKESK. V lost 3 bases and J 0 bases, leaving 12 bases between the germline ends. CDR3 sequence: CASSQQRQSSYNSPLHF. The CDR3 DNA sequence: TGTGCCAGCAGCCAGCAAAGACAGAGCTCCTATAATTCACCCCTCCACTTT.

This clonotype came up a few times. A much bigger clone sits one base away, suggesting this may be a read error. The chain links TRBV7-2 to TRBJ2-2, with D unclear. The CDR3 covers 12 residues. Germline loops: CDR1 SGHTA, CDR2 FQGNSA. Trimming took 3 bases from V and 4 from J, leaving 3 bases between them. The CDR3 nucleotides are TGTGCCAGCAGCTTTTTCACCGGGGAGCTGTTTTTT. Its protein is CASSFFTGELFF.